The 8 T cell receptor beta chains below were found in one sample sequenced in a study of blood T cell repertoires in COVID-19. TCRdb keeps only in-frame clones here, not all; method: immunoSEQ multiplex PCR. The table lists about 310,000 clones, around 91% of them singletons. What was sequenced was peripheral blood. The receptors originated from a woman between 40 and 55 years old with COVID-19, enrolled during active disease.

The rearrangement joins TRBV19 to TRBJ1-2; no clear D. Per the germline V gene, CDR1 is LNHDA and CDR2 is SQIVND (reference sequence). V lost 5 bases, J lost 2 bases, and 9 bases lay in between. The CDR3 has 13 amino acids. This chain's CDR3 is CASSGWLNYGYTF. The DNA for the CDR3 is TGTGCCAGTAGTGGCTGGCTCAACTATGGCTACACCTTC.

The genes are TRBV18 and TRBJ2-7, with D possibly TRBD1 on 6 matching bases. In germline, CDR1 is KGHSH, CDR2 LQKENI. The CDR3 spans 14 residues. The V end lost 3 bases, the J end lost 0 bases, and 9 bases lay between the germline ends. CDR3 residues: CASSPGHLSYEQYF. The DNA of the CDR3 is TGTGCCAGCTCACCGGGACACCTCTCCTACGAGCAGTACTTC.

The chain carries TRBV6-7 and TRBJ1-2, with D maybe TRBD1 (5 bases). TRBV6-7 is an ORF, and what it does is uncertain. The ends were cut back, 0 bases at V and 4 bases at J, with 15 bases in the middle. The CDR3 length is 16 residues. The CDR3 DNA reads TGTGCCAGCAGTTACTCGATGAGGGACTCCCCCTATGGCTACACCTTC. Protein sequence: CASSYSMRDSPYGYTF.

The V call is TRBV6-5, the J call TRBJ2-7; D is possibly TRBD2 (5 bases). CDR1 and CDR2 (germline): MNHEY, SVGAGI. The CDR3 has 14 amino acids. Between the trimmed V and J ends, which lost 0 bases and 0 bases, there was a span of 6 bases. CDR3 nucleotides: TGTGCCAGCAGTTACTCTGCGGGCTCCTACGAGCAGTACTTC. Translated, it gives CASSYSAGSYEQYF.

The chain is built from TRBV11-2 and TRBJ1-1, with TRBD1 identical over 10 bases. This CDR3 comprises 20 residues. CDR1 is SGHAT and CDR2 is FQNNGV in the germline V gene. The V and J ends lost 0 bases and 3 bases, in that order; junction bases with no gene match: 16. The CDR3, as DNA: TGTGCCAGCAGCTTAGATCAGAATATCCCGGGACAGGGGCATTACACTGAAGCTTTCTTT. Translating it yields CASSLDQNIPGQGHYTEAFF.

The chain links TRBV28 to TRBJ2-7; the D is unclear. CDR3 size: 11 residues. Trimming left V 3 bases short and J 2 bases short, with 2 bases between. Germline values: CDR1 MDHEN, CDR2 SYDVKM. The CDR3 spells CASSFAYEQYF. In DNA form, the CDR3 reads TGTGCCAGCAGTTTCGCCTACGAGCAGTACTTC.

CDR3 sequence reads: CASSQGTGKNYGYTF. The CDR3 DNA reads TGTGCCAGCAGCCAAGGGACAGGGAAGAACTATGGCTACACCTTC. The rearrangement uses TRBV3-1 (or the pseudogene TRBV3-2) and TRBJ1-2; 8 bases are a match to TRBD1. After removal of 1 base from V and 2 bases from J, the junction contained 3 bases not matched to a gene. The CDR3 spans 15 residues. CDR1 LGHDT and CDR2 YNNKEL come from the germline V gene (reference sequence).

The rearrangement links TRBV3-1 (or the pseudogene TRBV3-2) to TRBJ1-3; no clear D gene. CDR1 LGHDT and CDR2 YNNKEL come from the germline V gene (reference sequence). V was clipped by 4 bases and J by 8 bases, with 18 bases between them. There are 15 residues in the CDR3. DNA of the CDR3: TGTGCCAGCAGCCTCACCGACATGGAGGGTCACACCATATATTTT. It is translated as CASSLTDMEGHTIYF.